The rows below give T cell receptor beta chains drawn from one sample of a study of CD8 T cells in Susac syndrome. TCRdb re-analysed the immunoSEQ multiplex PCR reads in MiXCR, keeping a single row per CDR3 protein. The sample shows 210,000 or so distinct CDR3 sequences, 94% of them seen only once. The sample comprised CD4+ T cells from PBMCs. These receptors came from a human donor with Susac syndrome. The CDR3 runs from the conserved cysteine through the conserved F or W. D genes are given only for firm matches. Where a row states a size, it is once, few, many or the class of an expanded clone; other rows omit it.

clone_size	j_call	d_call	v_call	cdr3_aa	cdr3_nt
NA	TRBJ2-1	NA	TRBV3-1	CASSPMSLDEQFF	TGTGCCAGCAGCCCAATGAGCCTCGATGAGCAGTTCTTC
NA	TRBJ1-1	NA	TRBV20-1	CSERAPGGTEAFF	TGCAGCGAACGGGCCCCTGGTGGGACTGAAGCTTTCTTT
NA	TRBJ2-5	NA	TRBV30	CAWSGTSQETQYF	TGTGCCTGGAGTGGGACCTCCCAAGAGACCCAGTACTTC
NA	TRBJ1-2	NA	TRBV19	CASSTIAGDYGYTF	TGTGCCAGTAGTACAATAGCAGGAGACTATGGCTACACCTTC
NA	TRBJ2-7	NA	TRBV18	CASSSPPGEQYF	TGTGCCAGCTCATCCCCCCCTGGCGAGCAGTACTTC
NA	TRBJ2-7	NA	TRBV30	CAWSVTRNEQYF	TGTGCCTGGAGTGTAACCCGGAACGAGCAGTACTTC
NA	TRBJ1-1	NA	TRBV12-3/TRBV12-4	CASSLTGGETEAFF	TGTGCCAGCAGCCTCACAGGTGGGGAGACTGAAGCTTTCTTT
NA	TRBJ2-3	NA	TRBV30	CAWSGVISSTDTQYF	TGTGCCTGGAGTGGGGTTATTAGTAGCACAGATACGCAGTATTTT
NA	TRBJ2-1	TRBD1	TRBV24-1	CATSGTGPYNEQFF	TGTGCCACCAGCGGGACAGGGCCCTACAATGAGCAGTTCTTC
NA	TRBJ2-5	NA	TRBV5-1	CASSLFGGRETQYF	TGCGCCAGCAGCTTGTTTGGAGGACGAGAGACCCAGTACTTC
NA	TRBJ2-1	TRBD2	TRBV6-1	CASITRPGTSDYNEQFF	TGTGCCAGCATCACCCGCCCCGGGACTAGCGATTACAATGAGCAGTTCTTC
NA	TRBJ1-6	NA	TRBV7-2	CASSFHGNSPLHF	TGTGCCAGCAGCTTCCACGGGAATTCACCCCTCCACTTT
once	TRBJ2-6	NA	TRBV28	CASTQSAGRTGANVLTF	TGTGCCAGCACCCAAAGTGCGGGTAGAACTGGGGCCAACGTCCTGACTTTC
NA	TRBJ1-1	NA	TRBV4-1	CASTGELDTEAFF	TGCGCCAGCACGGGGGAATTGGACACTGAAGCTTTCTTT
NA	TRBJ1-5	NA	TRBV20-1	CSARASTGNQPQHF	TGCAGTGCTAGAGCCTCCACGGGCAATCAGCCCCAGCATTTT
NA	TRBJ1-1	TRBD1	TRBV5-4	CASSLTAGGNTEAFF	TGTGCCAGCAGCTTGACGGCAGGGGGGAACACTGAAGCTTTCTTT
NA	TRBJ1-1	TRBD1	TRBV6-2/TRBV6-3	CASSYSLTGTNTEAFF	TGTGCCAGCAGTTACTCACTGACAGGGACTAACACTGAAGCTTTCTTT
NA	TRBJ2-7	TRBD2	TRBV20-1	CSAGGLAGMGEQYF	TGCAGTGCTGGGGGACTAGCGGGGATGGGGGAGCAGTACTTC
NA	TRBJ2-7	NA	TRBV6-5	CASSSGTPPSYEQYF	TGTGCCAGCAGTTCCGGGACACCTCCCTCCTACGAGCAGTACTTC
once	TRBJ1-4	NA	TRBV30	CAWMISRAGGKLFF	TGTGCCTGGATGATATCACGGGCCGGTGGAAAACTGTTTTTT
NA	TRBJ2-7	NA	TRBV25-1	CASNGYQYEQYF	TGTGCCAGCAACGGTTATCAATACGAGCAGTACTTC
NA	TRBJ2-7	NA	TRBV15	CATSREVLGEQYF	TGTGCCACCAGCAGAGAGGTTCTTGGAGAGCAGTACTTC
NA	TRBJ1-6	NA	TRBV28	CASFVGNSPLHF	TGTGCCAGCTTCGTCGGGAATTCACCCCTCCACTTT
NA	TRBJ2-7	NA	TRBV5-1	CASSFKSPTDEQYF	TGCGCCAGCAGCTTCAAATCGCCTACGGACGAGCAGTACTTC
NA	TRBJ1-3	NA	TRBV9	CASSKTGVRGNTIYF	TGTGCCAGCAGCAAGACAGGAGTCCGTGGAAACACCATATATTTT
once	TRBJ2-7	NA	TRBV6-1	CASNIGGEQYF	TGTGCCAGCAATATCGGGGGCGAGCAGTACTTC
NA	TRBJ1-1	NA	TRBV20-1	CSAKGGGNTEAFF	TGCAGTGCTAAAGGAGGGGGGAACACTGAAGCTTTCTTT
NA	TRBJ1-1	NA	TRBV5-6	CASGPRTLGNTEAFF	TGTGCCTCCGGGCCACGGACCCTCGGGAACACTGAAGCTTTCTTT